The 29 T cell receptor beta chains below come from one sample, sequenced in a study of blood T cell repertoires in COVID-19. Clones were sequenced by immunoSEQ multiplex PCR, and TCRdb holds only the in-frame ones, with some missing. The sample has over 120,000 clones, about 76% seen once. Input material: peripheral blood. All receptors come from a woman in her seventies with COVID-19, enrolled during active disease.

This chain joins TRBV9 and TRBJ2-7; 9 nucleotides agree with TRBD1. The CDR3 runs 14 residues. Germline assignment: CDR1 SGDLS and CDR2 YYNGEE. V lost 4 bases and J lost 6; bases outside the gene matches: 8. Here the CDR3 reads CASSPRGTGFEQYF. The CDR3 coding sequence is TGTGCCAGCAGCCCTAGAGGGACAGGGTTCGAGCAGTACTTC.

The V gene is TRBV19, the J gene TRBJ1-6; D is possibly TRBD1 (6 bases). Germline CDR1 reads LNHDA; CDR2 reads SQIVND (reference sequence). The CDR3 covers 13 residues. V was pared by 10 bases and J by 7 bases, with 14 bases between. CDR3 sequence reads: CATEQGPNSPLHF. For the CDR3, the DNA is TGTGCCACCGAACAGGGACCGAATTCACCCCTCCACTTT.

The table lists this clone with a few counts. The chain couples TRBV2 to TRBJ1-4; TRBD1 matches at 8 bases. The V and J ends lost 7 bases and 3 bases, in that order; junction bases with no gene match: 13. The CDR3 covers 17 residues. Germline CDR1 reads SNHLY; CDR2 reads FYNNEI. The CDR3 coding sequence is TGTGCCAGCAAGAACGGACAGGGTCGTGGTGCTAATGAAAAACTGTTTTTT. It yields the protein CASKNGQGRGANEKLFF.

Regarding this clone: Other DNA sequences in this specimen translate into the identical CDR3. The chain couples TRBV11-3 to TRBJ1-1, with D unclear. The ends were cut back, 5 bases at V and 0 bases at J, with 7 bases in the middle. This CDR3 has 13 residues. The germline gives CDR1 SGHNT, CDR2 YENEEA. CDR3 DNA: TGTGCCAGCAGCCTGGGCGTGAACACTGAAGCTTTCTTT. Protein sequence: CASSLGVNTEAFF.

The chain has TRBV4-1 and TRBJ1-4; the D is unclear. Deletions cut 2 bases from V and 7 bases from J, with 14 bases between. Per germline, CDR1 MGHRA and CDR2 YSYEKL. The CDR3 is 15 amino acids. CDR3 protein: CASSQSRNFREKLFF. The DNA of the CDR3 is TGCGCCAGCAGCCAATCGAGGAACTTCCGTGAAAAACTGTTTTTT.

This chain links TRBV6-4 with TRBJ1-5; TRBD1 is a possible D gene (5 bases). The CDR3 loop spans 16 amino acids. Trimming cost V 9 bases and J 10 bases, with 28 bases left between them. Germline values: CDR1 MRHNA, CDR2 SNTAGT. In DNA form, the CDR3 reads TGTGCCAGTATCGTTGGGCAGGGAAGAGTGGAGGGTCCCCAGCATTTT. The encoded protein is CASIVGQGRVEGPQHF.

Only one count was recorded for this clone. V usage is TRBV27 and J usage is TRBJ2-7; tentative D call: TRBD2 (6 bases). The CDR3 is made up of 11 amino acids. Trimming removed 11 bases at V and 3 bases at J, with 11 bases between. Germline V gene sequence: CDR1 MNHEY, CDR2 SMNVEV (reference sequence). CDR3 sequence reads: CAVGGDYEQYF. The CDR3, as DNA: TGTGCCGTAGGAGGGGACTACGAGCAGTACTTC.

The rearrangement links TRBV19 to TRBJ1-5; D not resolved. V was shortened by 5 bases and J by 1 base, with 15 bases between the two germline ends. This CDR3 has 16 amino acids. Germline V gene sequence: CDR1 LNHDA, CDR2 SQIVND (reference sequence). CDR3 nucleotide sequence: TGTGCCAGTAGTGTGGTGGCAGCGGGAAGCAATCAGCCCCAGCATTTT. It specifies CASSVVAAGSNQPQHF.

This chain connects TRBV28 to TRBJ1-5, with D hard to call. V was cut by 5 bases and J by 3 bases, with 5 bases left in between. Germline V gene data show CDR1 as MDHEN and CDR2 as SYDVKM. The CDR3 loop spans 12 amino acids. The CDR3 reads CASSELNQPQHF. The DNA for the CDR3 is TGTGCCAGCAGTGAGCTCAATCAGCCCCAGCATTTT.

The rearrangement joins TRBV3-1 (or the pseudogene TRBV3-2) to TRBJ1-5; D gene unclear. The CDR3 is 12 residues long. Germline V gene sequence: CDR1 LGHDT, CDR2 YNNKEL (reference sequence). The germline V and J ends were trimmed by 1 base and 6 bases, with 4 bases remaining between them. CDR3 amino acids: CASSQGSQPQHF. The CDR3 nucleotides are TGTGCCAGCAGCCAAGGGAGTCAGCCCCAGCATTTT.

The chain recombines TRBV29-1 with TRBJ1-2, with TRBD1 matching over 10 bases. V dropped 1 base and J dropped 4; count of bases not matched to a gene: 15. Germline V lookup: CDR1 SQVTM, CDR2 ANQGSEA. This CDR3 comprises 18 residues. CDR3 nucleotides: TGCAGCGTTGAAGGTCCCGGGACAGGGGCACAGGAACCCTATGGCTACACCTTC. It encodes CSVEGPGTGAQEPYGYTF.

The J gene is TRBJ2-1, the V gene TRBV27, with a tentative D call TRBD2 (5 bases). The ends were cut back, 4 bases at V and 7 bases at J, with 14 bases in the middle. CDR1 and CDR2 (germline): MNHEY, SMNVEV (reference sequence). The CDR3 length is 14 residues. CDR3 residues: CASSYATSVNEQFF. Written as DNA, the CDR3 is TGTGCCAGCAGTTATGCTACTAGTGTGAATGAGCAGTTCTTC.

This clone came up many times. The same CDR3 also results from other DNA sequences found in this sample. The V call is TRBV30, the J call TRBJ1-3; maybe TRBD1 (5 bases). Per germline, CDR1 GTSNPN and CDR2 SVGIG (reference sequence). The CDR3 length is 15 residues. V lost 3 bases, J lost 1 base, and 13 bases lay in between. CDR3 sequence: CAWSRDSGSGNTIYF. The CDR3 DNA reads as TGTGCCTGGAGCCGCGACAGTGGGTCTGGAAACACCATATATTTT.

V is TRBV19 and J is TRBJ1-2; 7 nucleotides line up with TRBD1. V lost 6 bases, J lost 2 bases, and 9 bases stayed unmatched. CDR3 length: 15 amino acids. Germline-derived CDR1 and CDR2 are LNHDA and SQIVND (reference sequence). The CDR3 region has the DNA TGTGCCAGTAGCCTACCGGGACAGAAGAACTATGGCTACACCTTC. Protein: CASSLPGQKNYGYTF. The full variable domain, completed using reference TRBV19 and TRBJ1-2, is DGGITQSPKYLFRKEGQNVTLSCEQNLNHDAMYWYRQDPGQGLRLIYYSQIVNDFQKGDIAEGYSVSREKKESFPLTVTSAQKNPTAFYLCASSLPGQKNYGYTFGSGTRLTVV.

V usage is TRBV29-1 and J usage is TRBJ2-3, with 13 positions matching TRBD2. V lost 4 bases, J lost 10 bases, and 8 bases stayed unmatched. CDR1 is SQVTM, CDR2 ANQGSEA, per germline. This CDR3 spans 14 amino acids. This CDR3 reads CSVVPGLAGPSQYF. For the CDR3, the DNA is TGCAGCGTTGTTCCGGGACTAGCGGGGCCCTCGCAGTATTTT.

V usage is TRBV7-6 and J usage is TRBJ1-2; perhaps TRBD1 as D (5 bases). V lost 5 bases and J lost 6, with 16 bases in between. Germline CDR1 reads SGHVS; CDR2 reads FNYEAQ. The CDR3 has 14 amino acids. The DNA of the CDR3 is TGTGCCAGCAGCCTACCGGGGGGGACGGATGGCTACACCTTC. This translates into CASSLPGGTDGYTF.

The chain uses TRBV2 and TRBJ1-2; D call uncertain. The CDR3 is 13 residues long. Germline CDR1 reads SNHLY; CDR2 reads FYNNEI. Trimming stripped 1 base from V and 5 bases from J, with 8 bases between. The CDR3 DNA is TGTGCCAGCAGTGAAGACAGTGATTATGGCTACACCTTC. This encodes CASSEDSDYGYTF.

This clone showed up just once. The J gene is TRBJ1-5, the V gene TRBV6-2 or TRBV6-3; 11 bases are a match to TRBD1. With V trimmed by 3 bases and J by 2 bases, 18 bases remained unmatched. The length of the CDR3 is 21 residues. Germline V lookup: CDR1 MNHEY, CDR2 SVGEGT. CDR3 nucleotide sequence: TGTGCCAGCAGTTATTTCCACGGCCCGGGACAGGGGGAGTTTGGCAATCAGCCCCAGCATTTT. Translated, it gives CASSYFHGPGQGEFGNQPQHF.

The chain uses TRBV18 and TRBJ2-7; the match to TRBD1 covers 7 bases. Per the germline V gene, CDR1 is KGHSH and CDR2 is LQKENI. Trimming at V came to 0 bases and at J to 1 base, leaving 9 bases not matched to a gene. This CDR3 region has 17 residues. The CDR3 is CASSPPLRQGISYEQYF. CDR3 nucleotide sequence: TGTGCCAGCTCACCACCGCTGAGACAGGGAATTTCCTACGAGCAGTACTTC. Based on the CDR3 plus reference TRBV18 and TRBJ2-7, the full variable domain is NAGVMQNPRHLVRRRGQEARLRCSPMKGHSHVYWYRQLPEEGLKFMVYLQKENIIDESGMPKERFSAEFPKEGPSILRIQQVVRGDSAAYFCASSPPLRQGISYEQYFGPGTRLTVT.

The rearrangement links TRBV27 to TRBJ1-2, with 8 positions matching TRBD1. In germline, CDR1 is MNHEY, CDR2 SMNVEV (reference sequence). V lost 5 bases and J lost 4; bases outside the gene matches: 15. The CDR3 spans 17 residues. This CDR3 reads CASSPAQGGAGVYGYTF. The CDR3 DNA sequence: TGTGCCAGCAGTCCAGCACAGGGGGGCGCGGGGGTCTATGGCTACACCTTC.

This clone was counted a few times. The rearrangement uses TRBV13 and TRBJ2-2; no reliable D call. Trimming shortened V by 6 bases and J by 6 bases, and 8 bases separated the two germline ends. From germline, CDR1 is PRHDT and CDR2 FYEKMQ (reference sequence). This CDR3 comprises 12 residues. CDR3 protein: CASRWAPGELFF. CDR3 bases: TGTGCCAGCAGGTGGGCACCCGGGGAGCTGTTTTTT.

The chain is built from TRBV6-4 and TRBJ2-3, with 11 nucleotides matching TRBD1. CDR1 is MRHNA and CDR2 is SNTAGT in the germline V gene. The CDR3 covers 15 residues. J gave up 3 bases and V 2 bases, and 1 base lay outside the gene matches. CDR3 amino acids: CASSDGTGGTDTQYF. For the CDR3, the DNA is TGTGCCAGCAGTGACGGGACAGGGGGAACAGATACGCAGTATTTT.

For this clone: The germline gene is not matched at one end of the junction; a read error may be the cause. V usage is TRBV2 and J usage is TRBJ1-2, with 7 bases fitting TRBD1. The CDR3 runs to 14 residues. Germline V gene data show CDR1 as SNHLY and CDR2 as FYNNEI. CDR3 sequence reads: CASSEGGLYYGYTF. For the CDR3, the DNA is TGTGCCAGCAGCGAAGGGGGCCTCTACTATGGCTACACCTTC. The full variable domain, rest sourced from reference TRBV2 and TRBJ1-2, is EPEVTQTPSHQVTQMGQEVILRCVPISNHLYFYWYRQILGQKVEFLVSFYNNEISEKSEIFDDQFSVERPDGSNFTLKIRSTKLEDSAMYFCASSEGGLYYGYTFGSGTRLTVV.

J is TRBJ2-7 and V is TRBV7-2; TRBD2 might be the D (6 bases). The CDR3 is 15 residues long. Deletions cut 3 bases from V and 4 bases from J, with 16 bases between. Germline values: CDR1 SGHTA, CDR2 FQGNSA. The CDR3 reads CASSFKGGDVYEQYF. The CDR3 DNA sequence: TGTGCCAGCAGCTTCAAAGGCGGGGACGTTTACGAGCAGTACTTC. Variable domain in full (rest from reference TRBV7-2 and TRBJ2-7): GAGVSQSPSNKVTEKGKDVELRCDPISGHTALYWYRQSLGQGLEFLIYFQGNSAPDKSGLPSDRFSAERTGGSVSTLTIQRTQQEDSAVYLCASSFKGGDVYEQYFGPGTRLTVT.

The CDR3 nucleotides are TGTGCCAGCAGCTCGACAGGGGGCGACACCGGGGAGCTGTTTTTT. This sequence encodes CASSSTGGDTGELFF. The J gene is TRBJ2-2, the V gene TRBV2, with 10 nucleotides matching TRBD1. The J segment lost 3 bases and the V segment lost 6 bases, leaving 4 bases of the junction unmatched. CDR3 size: 15 residues. The germline gives CDR1 SNHLY, CDR2 FYNNEI.

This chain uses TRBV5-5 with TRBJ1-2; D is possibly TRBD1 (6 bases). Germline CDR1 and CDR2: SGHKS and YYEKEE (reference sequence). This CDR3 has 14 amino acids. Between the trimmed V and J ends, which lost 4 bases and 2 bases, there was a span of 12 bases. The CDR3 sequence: CASSPGHINYGYTF. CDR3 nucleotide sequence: TGTGCCAGCAGCCCGGGACATATCAACTATGGCTACACCTTC.

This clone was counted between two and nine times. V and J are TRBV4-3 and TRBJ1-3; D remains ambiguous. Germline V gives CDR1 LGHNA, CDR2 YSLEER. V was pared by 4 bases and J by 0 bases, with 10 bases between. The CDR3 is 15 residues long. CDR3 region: CASSLEGNSGNTIYF. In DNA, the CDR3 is TGCGCCAGCAGCCTCGAGGGTAACTCTGGAAACACCATATATTTT.

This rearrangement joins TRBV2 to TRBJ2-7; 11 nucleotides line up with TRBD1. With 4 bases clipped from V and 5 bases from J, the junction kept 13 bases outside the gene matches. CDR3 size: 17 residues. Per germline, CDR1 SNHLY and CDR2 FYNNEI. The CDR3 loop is CASSAGLRTGGSDEQYF. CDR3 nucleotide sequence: TGTGCCAGCAGTGCCGGTCTCAGGACAGGGGGCTCAGACGAGCAGTACTTC.

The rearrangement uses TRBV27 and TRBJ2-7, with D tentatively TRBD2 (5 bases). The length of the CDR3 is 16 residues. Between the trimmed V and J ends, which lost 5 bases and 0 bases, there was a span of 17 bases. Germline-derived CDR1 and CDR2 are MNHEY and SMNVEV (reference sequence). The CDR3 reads CASSPDRAGGSYEQYF. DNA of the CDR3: TGTGCCAGCAGTCCCGACCGGGCAGGAGGCTCCTACGAGCAGTACTTC.